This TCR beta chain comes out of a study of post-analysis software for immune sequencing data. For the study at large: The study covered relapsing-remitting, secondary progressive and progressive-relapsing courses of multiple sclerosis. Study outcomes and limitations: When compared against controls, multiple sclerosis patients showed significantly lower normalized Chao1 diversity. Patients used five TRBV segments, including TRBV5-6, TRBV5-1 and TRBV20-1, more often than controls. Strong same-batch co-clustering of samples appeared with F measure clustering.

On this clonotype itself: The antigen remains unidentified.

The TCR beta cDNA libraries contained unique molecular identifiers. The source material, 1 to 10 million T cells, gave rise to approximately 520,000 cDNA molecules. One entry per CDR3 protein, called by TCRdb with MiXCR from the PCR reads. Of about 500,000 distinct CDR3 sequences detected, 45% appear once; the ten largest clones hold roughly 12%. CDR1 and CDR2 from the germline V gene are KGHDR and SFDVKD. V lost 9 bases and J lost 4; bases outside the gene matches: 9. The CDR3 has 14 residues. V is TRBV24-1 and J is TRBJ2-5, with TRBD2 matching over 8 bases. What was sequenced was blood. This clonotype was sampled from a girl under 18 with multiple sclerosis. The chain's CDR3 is CATRAAGGRETQYF. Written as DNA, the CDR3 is TGTGCCACCCGTGCCGCGGGAGGCCGAGAGACCCAGTACTTC.